Listed below are T cell receptor beta chains from one sample, sequenced in a study of T cells in tuberculosis. Sequencing was performed with immunoSEQ multiplex PCR; in TCRdb, only in-frame clones are kept and a portion is missing. The sample has approximately 35,000 clones; around 97% are singletons. Material: PBMCs. The origin of the receptors is a donor between 10 and 35 years old with latent tuberculosis or without tuberculosis infection. The CDR3 runs from the conserved cysteine through the conserved F or W. Each record gives: D gene, J gene, V gene, clone size, CDR3 DNA, CDR3 protein. The D gene is left open where the match is weak. The listing skips clone size in some rows; elsewhere it reads once, few, many or a size class.

- | TRBJ2-7 | TRBV7-2 | - | TGTGCCAGCAGCTTAGCTTGGGGGCTCTACGAGCAGTACTTC | CASSLAWGLYEQYF
- | TRBJ2-5 | TRBV6-6 | - | TGTGCCAGCAGCTCCGGGATGAGAGAGACCCAGTACTTC | CASSSGMRETQYF
- | TRBJ1-1 | TRBV6-5 | - | TGTGCCAGCAGCCAGACAGACTACACTGAAGCTTTCTTT | CASSQTDYTEAFF
- | TRBJ2-7 | TRBV7-2 | - | TGTGCCAGCAGCTTAGGCCGAGCCTACGAGCAGTACTTC | CASSLGRAYEQYF
- | TRBJ2-2 | TRBV5-5 | - | TGTGCCAGCAGCTTGTTTGCGGGCGGGGAGCTGTTTTTT | CASSLFAGGELFF
- | TRBJ1-1 | TRBV5-1 | - | TGCGCCAGCAGCTGGGGGACAAGGAACACTGAAGCTTTCTTT | CASSWGTRNTEAFF
TRBD2 | TRBJ2-5 | TRBV6-1 | - | TGTGCCAGCAGTGCCAACGTGGGAGGGCAAGAGACCCAGTACTTC | CASSANVGGQETQYF
TRBD1 | TRBJ1-2 | TRBV5-4 | - | TGTGCCAGTAGCTTGGCGACAGGGATTACTAACTATGGCTACACCTTC | CASSLATGITNYGYTF
- | TRBJ2-5 | TRBV4-2 | - | TGTGCCAGCAGCCAAACGACCCCCGGCGGGACCCAGTACTTC | CASSQTTPGGTQYF
- | TRBJ1-5 | TRBV4-1 | - | TGCGCCAGCAGCCAGCAGGGTAAGGTAAATCAGCCCCAGCATTTT | CASSQQGKVNQPQHF
- | TRBJ1-5 | TRBV5-1 | - | TGCGCCAGCAGCCGTCTCCCCCAGGGGAAGGGCGATCAGCCCCAGCATTTT | CASSRLPQGKGDQPQHF
TRBD2 | TRBJ2-5 | TRBV2 | - | TGTGCCAGCAGTGGCCACCGGACTAGCGGGGGAACTCAAGAGACCCAGTACTTC | CASSGHRTSGGTQETQYF
- | TRBJ2-7 | TRBV6-1 | - | TGTGCCAGCAGTGACTTCACCGACAGGATTGGGTTAGACGAGCAGTACTTC | CASSDFTDRIGLDEQYF
TRBD1 | TRBJ2-7 | TRBV19 | - | TGTGCCAGTAGTACGCGGGACAGGGGGCCATTGGTCGAGCAGTACTTC | CASSTRDRGPLVEQYF
- | TRBJ2-5 | TRBV19 | - | TGTGCCAGTAGTATCGTAGCGGACCAAGAGACCCAGTACTTC | CASSIVADQETQYF
- | TRBJ2-7 | TRBV2 | - | TGTGCCAGCAGTTCACCGGGACTGACCTACGAGCAGTACTTC | CASSSPGLTYEQYF
TRBD1 | TRBJ2-7 | TRBV7-3 | - | TGTGCCAGCAGCCTCGACGGGACAGGGTCCTACGAGCAGTACTTC | CASSLDGTGSYEQYF
- | TRBJ2-5 | TRBV10-2 | - | TGCGCCAGCAGTGGGAGGGGCCGACAGGAGACCCAGTACTTC | CASSGRGRQETQYF
TRBD2 | TRBJ2-5 | TRBV5-1 | - | TGCGCCAGCAGCTCAGGGACTAGCGGGGGGGCCTGGAAGACCCAGTACTTC | CASSSGTSGGAWKTQYF
TRBD1 | TRBJ2-3 | TRBV5-1 | - | TGCGCCAGCAGCCCCGGGACAGTTACAGATACGCAGTATTTT | CASSPGTVTDTQYF
TRBD2 | TRBJ2-1 | TRBV6-6 | - | TGTGCCAGCAGTTATAAGGCTAGCGGGATAGGCGAGCAGTTCTTC | CASSYKASGIGEQFF
- | TRBJ1-1 | TRBV7-2 | - | TGTGCCAGCACCAATAGGGGGGGCAACACTGAAGCTTTCTTT | CASTNRGGNTEAFF
- | TRBJ2-7 | TRBV29-1 | - | TGCAGCGTCCTTGCGGACTACGAGCAGTACTTC | CSVLADYEQYF
TRBD1 | TRBJ2-7 | TRBV6-5 | - | TGTGCCAGCAGTGCCAGGACAGGGGACTACGAGCAGTACTTC | CASSARTGDYEQYF
- | TRBJ1-3 | TRBV25-1 | - | TGTGCCAGCAGTGAATCGGGAGGCACCATATATTTT | CASSESGGTIYF
- | TRBJ2-7 | TRBV7-6 | - | TGTGCCAGCAGCTCACCTCTCCTAGAGCAGTACTTC | CASSSPLLEQYF
TRBD2 | TRBJ2-7 | TRBV25-1 | few | TGTGCCAGCAGTGTAGAAGCGGGGAACCCCTACGAGCAGTACTTC | CASSVEAGNPYEQYF
- | TRBJ2-1 | TRBV27 | - | TGTGCCAGCAGTTTACGGGATGAGCAGTTCTTC | CASSLRDEQFF
- | TRBJ1-4 | TRBV19 | - | TGTGCCAGTCAGGCCCGGGGGTATAATGAAAAACTGTTTTTT | CASQARGYNEKLFF
TRBD2 | TRBJ2-7 | TRBV6-1 | - | TGTGCCAGCAGCCAACGGACTAGCGGGACCTACGAGCAGTACTTC | CASSQRTSGTYEQYF
- | TRBJ1-2 | TRBV9 | - | TGTGCCAGCAGCGTTTCTGGGGGGAACTATGGCTACACCTTC | CASSVSGGNYGYTF
- | TRBJ2-7 | TRBV6-1 | - | TGTGCCAGCTCTGGCACAGCTTTATCCTACGAGCAGTACTTC | CASSGTALSYEQYF
TRBD2 | TRBJ2-5 | TRBV9 | - | TGTGCCAGCAGCGTAGCGGGACTAGCGGGAGACCAAGAGCCCCAGTACTTC | CASSVAGLAGDQEPQYF
TRBD2 | TRBJ2-1 | TRBV5-1 | - | TGCGCCAGCAGCTTGGGGACTAGGTACAATGAGCAGTTCTTC | CASSLGTRYNEQFF
- | TRBJ2-6 | TRBV28 | - | TGTGCCAGCAGTCCATGGGGCGGCGGGGCCAACGTCCTGACTTTC | CASSPWGGGANVLTF
- | TRBJ2-7 | TRBV7-6 | - | TGTGCCAGCAGCCCAAGTAGCTCCTACGAGCAGTACTTC | CASSPSSSYEQYF
TRBD1 | TRBJ1-1 | TRBV7-9 | - | TGTGCCAGCAGCTCCTACGACAGGGACGATGAAGCTTTCTTT | CASSSYDRDDEAFF
TRBD2 | TRBJ2-3 | TRBV27 | once | TGTGCCAGCAGTTTCTCCGGGGGACTAGCGGGGAGGGGAGATACGCAGTATTTT | CASSFSGGLAGRGDTQYF
- | TRBJ2-7 | TRBV7-9 | - | TGTGCCAGCAGCTTAGGGCGGTACGAGCAGTACTTC | CASSLGRYEQYF
TRBD1 | TRBJ1-1 | TRBV6-1 | - | TGTGCCAGCACCTTAAGCTCAGGGGGGAACACTGAAGCTTTCTTT | CASTLSSGGNTEAFF